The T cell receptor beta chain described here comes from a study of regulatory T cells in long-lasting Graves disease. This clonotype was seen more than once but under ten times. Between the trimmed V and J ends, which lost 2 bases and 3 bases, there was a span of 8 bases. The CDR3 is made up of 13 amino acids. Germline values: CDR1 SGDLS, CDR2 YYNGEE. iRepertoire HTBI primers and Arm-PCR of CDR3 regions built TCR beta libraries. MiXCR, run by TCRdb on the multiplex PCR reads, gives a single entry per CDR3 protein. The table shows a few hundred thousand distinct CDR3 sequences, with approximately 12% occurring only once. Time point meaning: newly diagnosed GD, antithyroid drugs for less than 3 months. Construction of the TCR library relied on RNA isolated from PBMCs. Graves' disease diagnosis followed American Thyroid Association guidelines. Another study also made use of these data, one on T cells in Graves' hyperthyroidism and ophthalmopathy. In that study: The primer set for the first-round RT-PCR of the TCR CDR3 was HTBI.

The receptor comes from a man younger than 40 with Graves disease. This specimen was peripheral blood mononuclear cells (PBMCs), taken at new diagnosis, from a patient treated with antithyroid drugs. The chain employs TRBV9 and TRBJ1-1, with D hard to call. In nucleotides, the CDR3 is TGTGCCAGCAGCGTCATGGATCACACTGAAGCTTTCTTT. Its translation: CASSVMDHTEAFF. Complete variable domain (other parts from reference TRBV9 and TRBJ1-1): DSGVTQTPKHLITATGQRVTLRCSPRSGDLSVYWYQQSLDQGLQFLIQYYNGEERAKGNILERFSAQQFPDLHSELNLSSLELGDSALYFCASSVMDHTEAFFGQGTRLTVV.